The TCR beta chain under discussion was sequenced for a study of shared clonotypes between healthy human individuals. Concerning this clone: Other DNA sequences in this sample translate to the same CDR3.

Trimming removed 5 bases at V and 2 bases at J, with 7 bases between. CDR1 is LNHDA and CDR2 is SQIVND in the germline V gene (reference sequence). The CDR3 is made up of 12 amino acids. Only in-frame clones appear in the TCRdb table, and some are missing; sequencing was by immunoSEQ multiplex PCR. The sample has about 2,200,000 clones; roughly 91% are singletons. In the naive CD8 group, cells lacked CD45RO and were positively selected for CCR7, so terminally differentiated effector memory CD45RA+ cells were left out. The V call is TRBV19, the J call TRBJ2-7; a possible D gene is TRBD1 (6 bases). The clonotype originates from a man between 18 and 35 years old in good health. Some clones in this sample may be carry-over from other donors' samples. Sample: naive CD8+ T cells from PBMCs. CDR3 region: CASSPGAYEQYF. In DNA, the CDR3 is TGTGCCAGTAGTCCAGGGGCCTACGAGCAGTACTTC.